The 22 T cell receptor beta chains given below trace back to one sample, sequenced in a study of metastatic and nonmetastatic thyroid tumors. Using MiXCR, TCRdb reanalyzed the PCR reads. The table lists approximately 35,000 clones, over 12% of them singletons. Thyroid surgery took place with no prior treatment in any patient. Material: blood. Every receptor here comes from a male donor with papillary thyroid cancer or a benign thyroid nodule (not recorded which). Some clones in this sample may be carry-over from other donors' samples.

On this clone itself: This may be a read error: a much more frequent sequence differs by one nucleotide. The J gene is TRBJ2-4, the V gene TRBV9; 8 bases line up with TRBD2. The CDR3 totals 15 residues. CDR1 and CDR2 from the germline V gene are SGDLS and YYNGEE. V lost 5 bases to trimming and J lost 8 bases; unmatched junction nucleotides: 12. CDR3 sequence: CASRPGDGGVDIQYF. The CDR3 DNA follows: TGTGCCAGCAGACCGGGAGACGGGGGGGTGGACATTCAGTACTTC.

This clone has at least ten counts. The chain uses TRBV18 and TRBJ2-3, with D possibly matching TRBD1 (5 bases). The ends were cut back, 3 bases at V and 5 bases at J, with 12 bases in the middle. The CDR3 runs 14 residues. The germline CDR1 and CDR2 sequences are KGHSH and LQKENI. CDR3 sequence: CASSPTRQGDTQYF. In DNA, the CDR3 is TGTGCCAGCTCACCCACCCGGCAGGGAGATACGCAGTATTTT. The variable domain in full, with the rest retrieved from reference TRBV18 and TRBJ2-3, is NAGVMQNPRHLVRRRGQEARLRCSPMKGHSHVYWYRQLPEEGLKFMVYLQKENIIDESGMPKERFSAEFPKEGPSILRIQQVVRGDSAAYFCASSPTRQGDTQYFGPGTRLTVL.

Regarding this clone: Mismatch with germline at one junction end may stem from a read error. V and J are TRBV7-6 and TRBJ2-1; the match to TRBD2 covers 11 bases. The CDR3 contains 16 residues. The germline CDR1 and CDR2 sequences are SGHVS and FNYEAQ. Here the CDR3 DNA reads TGTGCTAGCAGCCCCCGACTAGCGGGATACAGTGATGAGCAGTTCTTC. It codes for CASSPRLAGYSDEQFF.

Ten or more counts support this clone. The gene calls are TRBV12-3 or TRBV12-4 and TRBJ2-1; tentatively, D is TRBD1 (5 bases). Trimming shortened V by 6 bases and J by 0 bases, and 30 bases separated the two germline ends. This CDR3 is 21 amino acids long. This chain's CDR3 is CASSPRMGIARGTGSYNEQFF. CDR3 coding DNA: TGTGCCAGCAGCCCCAGGATGGGGATAGCTAGGGGCACTGGCTCCTACAATGAGCAGTTCTTC.

This clone was detected ten times or more. V usage is TRBV6-2 or TRBV6-3 and J usage is TRBJ2-4, with 7 bases fitting TRBD2. Germline CDR1 reads MNHEY; CDR2 reads SVGEGT. J lost 5 bases, V lost 4 bases, and 5 bases had no gene match. There are 14 residues in the CDR3. The DNA for the CDR3 is TGTGCCAGCAGTTGGCGGGAGAGCGAAAACATTCAGTACTTC. Protein product: CASSWRESENIQYF.

The CDR3 region is CASRHHLGVAGDPNTGELFF. The CDR3 bases are TGTGCCAGCAGACACCACCTAGGGGTAGCGGGAGACCCGAACACCGGGGAGCTGTTTTTT. The rearrangement uses TRBV6-2 or TRBV6-3 and TRBJ2-2, with 9 positions matching TRBD2. After removal of 6 bases from V and 0 bases from J, the junction contained 17 bases not matched to a gene. The CDR3 length is 20 residues. Germline loops: CDR1 MNHEY, CDR2 SVGEGT.

The V call is TRBV7-3, the J call TRBJ2-1; D not certain. CDR1 and CDR2 (germline): SGHTA, FQGTGA. V gave up 1 base and J gave up 0 bases, with 7 bases separating them. The CDR3 loop spans 15 amino acids. DNA of the CDR3: TGTGCCAGCAGCTTAAAGGGTAGCTCCTACAATGAGCAGTTCTTC. Translation gives CASSLKGSSYNEQFF.

Many counts were recorded for this clone. The chain joins TRBV4-1 to TRBJ2-2; 7 bases are a match to TRBD1. CDR1 MGHRA and CDR2 YSYEKL come from the germline V gene. V lost 4 bases to trimming and J lost 3 bases; unmatched junction nucleotides: 5. This CDR3 is built from 15 residues. This CDR3 reads CASSPMGQHTGELFF. The CDR3 DNA reads TGCGCCAGCAGCCCGATGGGACAGCACACCGGGGAGCTGTTTTTT.

With regard to this clone: This may be a read error: a much more frequent sequence differs by one nucleotide. Other DNA sequences in the same sample also yield this CDR3. The V and J genes are TRBV3-1 and TRBJ2-5, with 8 positions matching TRBD1. The junction had 14 bases not matched to a gene; V was cut back by 5 bases and J by 6 bases. The CDR3 runs 16 residues. Germline CDR1 is LGHDT and CDR2 is YNNKEL (reference sequence). The CDR3 loop is CASSTRGRGQGQTQYF. The CDR3 DNA sequence: TGTGCCAGCAGCACACGTGGAAGAGGACAGGGCCAGACCCAGTACTTC.

There are many counts of this clone. V is TRBV6-1 and J is TRBJ1-2; a weak D match, TRBD1 (6 bases). The CDR3 consists of 15 residues. Germline loops: CDR1 MNHNS, CDR2 SASEGT. With 7 bases removed from V and 5 bases from J, the gap between germline ends came to 20 bases. The CDR3 protein is CASTNSRGGWYGYTF. CDR3 coding DNA: TGTGCCAGCACTAATTCACGAGGGGGATGGTATGGCTACACCTTC.

This clone has at least ten counts. Distinct nucleotide sequences in the sample also encode this CDR3. The CDR3 DNA sequence: TGCGCCAGCAGCTTTGGCGGGAGTCGGGAGACCCAGTACTTC. It codes for CASSFGGSRETQYF. V is TRBV5-1 and J is TRBJ2-5, with 7 bases aligning to TRBD2. The V gene end was trimmed by 2 bases and the J gene end by 5 bases; junction bases not matched to a gene: 6. This CDR3 region has 14 residues. Germline V gene lookup returns CDR1 SGHRS and CDR2 YFSETQ.

This clone came up many times. V usage is TRBV10-2 and J usage is TRBJ1-1; D is undetermined. CDR3 length equals 14 residues. V lost 6 bases to trimming and J lost 1 base, with 12 bases between them. Germline CDR1 WSHSY, CDR2 SAAADI. CDR3 sequence: CASSFGRENTEAFF. CDR3 coding DNA: TGCGCCAGCAGCTTCGGTAGGGAGAACACTGAAGCTTTCTTT.

A note on this clone: Since a much larger clone is just one base distant, this may be a read error. J is TRBJ1-2 and V is TRBV4-1; no firm D call. CDR1 is MGHRA, CDR2 YSYEKL, per germline. The CDR3 spans 12 residues. This chain's CDR3 is CASSQREYGCTF. CDR3 DNA sequence: TGCGCCAGCAGCCAACGAGAATATGGCTGCACCTTC.

This clone occurred many times. V is TRBV25-1 and J is TRBJ1-2, with a tentative D call TRBD1 (6 bases). V was trimmed by 5 bases and J by 5 bases, leaving 9 bases between them. The CDR3 runs 12 residues. Germline CDR1 reads MGHDK; CDR2 reads SYGVNS. CDR3 nucleotide sequence: TGTGCCAGCAGTAAAGGGGGGTATGGCTACACCTTC. This sequence encodes CASSKGGYGYTF.

For this clone: A much larger clonotype is one base distant, so this may be a read error. This rearrangement joins TRBV20-1 to TRBJ1-5, with 7 bases lining up with TRBD1. Germline V gene lookup returns CDR1 DFQATT and CDR2 SNEGSKA (reference sequence). The CDR3 has 17 amino acids. The CDR3 DNA follows: TGCAGTGCCAAACGGGGGACAGAACGAAATAGCAATCAGCCCCAGCAGTTT. Protein: CSAKRGTERNSNQPQQF.

This clone has ten or more counts. The chain links TRBV7-2 to TRBJ1-1; the D is unclear. In germline, CDR1 is SGHTA, CDR2 FQGNSA. V was cut by 2 bases and J by 1 base, with 5 bases left in between. The CDR3 covers 13 residues. The CDR3 here is CASSLSQNTEAFF. CDR3 nucleotides: TGTGCCAGCAGCTTATCCCAGAACACTGAAGCTTTCTTT.

The chain has TRBV5-4 and TRBJ2-7; 8 nucleotides align to TRBD2. Trimming removed 9 bases from V and 2 bases from J; junction bases left unmatched: 13. The CDR3 is 15 residues long. Germline CDR1 is SGHNT and CDR2 is YYREEE (reference sequence). This CDR3 reads CATGGAGGTTYEQYF. DNA of the CDR3: TGTGCCACCGGGGGGGCGGGAGGAACCACCTACGAGCAGTACTTC.

This clone was observed at least ten times. The chain employs TRBV30 and TRBJ2-3, with 7 bases identical to TRBD2. The CDR3 sequence is 10 residues long. CDR1 GTSNPN and CDR2 SVGIG come from the germline V gene (reference sequence). V dropped 8 bases and J dropped 8; count of bases not matched to a gene: 4. CDR3 amino acids: CATGGTTQYF. The CDR3, as DNA: TGTGCCACGGGAGGCACTACGCAGTATTTT.

This clone was detected ten times or more. The chain links TRBV6-1 to TRBJ2-7, with 7 bases lining up with TRBD2. The CDR3 runs 14 residues. Trimming at V came to 4 bases and at J to 3 bases, leaving 6 bases not matched to a gene. The V gene's germline CDR1 is MNHNS and CDR2 SASEGT. CDR3 bases: TGTGCCAGCAGTGCAAGCGGGACCCTCTACGAGCAGTACTTC. Translated: CASSASGTLYEQYF.

Many counts were recorded for this clone. The chain links TRBV11-2 to TRBJ1-4; D ambiguous. CDR3 length: 14 residues. V shed 1 base and J shed 8 bases, with 11 bases lying between them. Looked up from germline, CDR1 is SGHAT and CDR2 is FQNNGV. DNA of the CDR3: TGTGCCAGCAGCTTAGGGCAAACGCAGGAAAAACTGTTTTTT. Its translation: CASSLGQTQEKLFF.

At least ten counts were recorded for this clone. The chain carries TRBV20-1 and TRBJ2-5; TRBD1 might be the D (5 bases). V was shortened by 6 bases and J by 5 bases, with 13 bases between the two germline ends. CDR3 length: 12 residues. CDR1 is DFQATT and CDR2 is SNEGSKA in the germline V gene (reference sequence). The DNA for the CDR3 is TGCAGTGCCCCGGGCAGGGCTGAGACCCAGTACTTC. Its translation is CSAPGRAETQYF.

This clone was detected ten times or more. The chain uses TRBV28 and TRBJ2-1; D is ambiguous. Germline lookup yields CDR1 MDHEN and CDR2 SYDVKM. V lost 5 bases to trimming and J lost 0 bases, with 11 bases between them. The CDR3 is 15 amino acids. CDR3 residues: CASSNLLSSYNEQFF. The CDR3 nucleotides read TGTGCCAGCAGTAACCTACTGAGCTCCTACAATGAGCAGTTCTTC.